Given below is one TCR beta chain in context. Germline V lookup: CDR1 SGHRS, CDR2 YFSETQ. This CDR3 has 13 amino acids. Trimming left V 4 bases short and J 6 bases short, with 13 bases between. Here immunoSEQ multiplex PCR was the method, and the copy in TCRdb shows in-frame clones only, minus some. The top ten clones hold more than 0.15% of a sample with approximately 81,000 clones, about 96% of them seen once. This sample was included in a study of technical replicates of blood from a handful of donors. Sequencing was done on a sample of T cells isolated from PBMCs. This sequence originates from a human donor in good health. The V and J genes are TRBV5-1 and TRBJ1-2; no clear D. CDR3 nucleotides: TGCGCCAGCAGCCGGCCCGAGGTTCATGGCTACACCTTC. It encodes CASSRPEVHGYTF.